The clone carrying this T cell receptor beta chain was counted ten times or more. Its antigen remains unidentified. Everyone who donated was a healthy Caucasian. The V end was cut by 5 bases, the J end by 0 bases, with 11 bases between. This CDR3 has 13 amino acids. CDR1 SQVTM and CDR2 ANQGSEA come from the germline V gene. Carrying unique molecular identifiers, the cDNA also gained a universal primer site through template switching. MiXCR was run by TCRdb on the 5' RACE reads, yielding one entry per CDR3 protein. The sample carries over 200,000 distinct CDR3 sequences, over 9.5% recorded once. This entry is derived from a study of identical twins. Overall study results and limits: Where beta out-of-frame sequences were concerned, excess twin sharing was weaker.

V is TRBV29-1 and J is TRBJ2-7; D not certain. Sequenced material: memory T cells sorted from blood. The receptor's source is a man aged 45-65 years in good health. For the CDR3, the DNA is TGCAGCGTTTCCCGGGCAAGCTCCTACGAGCAGTACTTC. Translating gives CSVSRASSYEQYF.